The text below deals with one T cell receptor beta chain. No antigen is known for it. The instrument given in TCRdb is Illumina HiSeq 2000. TCR beta cDNA libraries were prepared using 5'RACE template switching, which introduced a universal primer site and unique molecular identifiers. cDNA synthesis was primed from the TCR beta constant segment, followed by two successive PCR amplification steps. The source study handled its data this way. MIGEC was used to demultiplex reads and group the reads by UMI, and MiTCR was used to assemble and quantify clonotypes. Only TCR cDNA sequences supported by at least two reads were kept to exclude erroneous sequences. The tcR package was used for downstream repertoire analysis, with clonotypes matched between fractions based on CDR3 nucleotide sequence plus V segment. VDJmatch was used to annotate antigen specificity against VDJdb, with one amino acid substitution in CDR3 allowed. Each entry corresponds to one CDR3 protein sequence from reads that TCRdb reprocessed, and DNA is not given. The V and J calls reflect TCRdb's pipeline rather than the authors' work. This sample's records show some 150,000 distinct CDR3 sequences. Jointly, the top ten make up 10% to 15% of the sample.

The CDR3 holds 15 amino acids from the cysteine to the phenylalanine. The DNA is not on file. The germline V gene (reference sequence) specifies SEHNR as CDR1 and FQNEAQ as CDR2. To determine HCMV serostatus, a commercial ELISA kit was used to detect HCMV-specific IgG in serum. Ficoll density gradient centrifugation was used to isolate peripheral blood mononuclear cells from blood. This record comes from a study of T cells expressing NK-cell markers (dated by TCRdb to between 2020 and 2021). With respect to the entire study: Three sorted T-cell subsets (CD3+CD56+NKG2C+, CD3+CD56+NKG2C- and CD3+CD56-NKG2C+) from fewer than 10 donors had their TCR beta-chain repertoires profiled. The libraries were sequenced on Illumina HiSeq 2000/2500, MiSeq or NextSeq, producing 2 x 150 bp reads. Among the eight sequenced donors, seven were HCMV-seropositive and one was HCMV-seronegative. All eight donors whose samples were sequenced were randomly selected healthy volunteers, three of them men and five women.

General study outcomes and caveats: Those dominant clonotypes were again the most abundant among CD3+CD56-NKG2C+ cells in a few donors, at roughly 25-60.1%. In roughly six donors, the dominant CD3+CD56+NKG2C+ clonotypes ranked among the top 10 CD8+ clonotypes, making up 1.0-7.0% of CD8+ T cells. Whether the expanded NKG2C-expressing T cell clones were specific for HCMV antigens remained unclear.

The rearrangement combines TRBV7-9 with TRBJ2-1; TCRdb names TRBD1, which stays unverified in the absence of DNA. Sequenced input: blood T cells: a sorted CD56 or NKG2C T cell subset, CD4+ or CD8+ T cells, or bulk PBMC T cells (not recorded which). The TCR comes from a man aged 18-30 years in good health. Donor details come from another sample of the same person, matched by shared clones. The CDR3 region has the sequence CASSPQGVSYNEQFF.